This TCR beta chain is from a study of T-cell memory formation after mild COVID-19. Study at large: TCR clusters showed largely donor specificity. Study results and caveats: Contracting clones from day 15 to 85 showed balanced CD4/CD8; later expanders favored CD4+. CD4+ contracting clones were found mainly in CM and EM, and CD8+ ones in EMRA.

This clonotype has more than one count but fewer than ten. The antigen remains unidentified. The 5'RACE method, run with constant-segment primers, produced TCR alpha and TCR beta cDNA libraries (carrying sample barcodes and UMIs). MiXCR, applied by TCRdb to the 5' RACE reads, yields one record per CDR3 protein. The table includes about 470,000 distinct CDR3 sequences, about 23% detected once. The CDR3 totals 16 residues. J was trimmed by 8 bases and V by 4 bases; bases with no gene match: 12. The germline gives CDR1 SGHDN, CDR2 FVKESK. This sequence originates from an adult woman who had mild COVID-19 (a few samples of this study predate the infection). Cell type and time point are not known. This chain connects TRBV14 to TRBJ2-1; 9 bases match TRBD1. Sequencing was done on a sample of PBMCs or a T cell subset sorted from them (not recorded which). The CDR3 DNA is TGTGCCAGCAGCCTGGACAGGGGTTTATCGGTCTATGAGCAGTTCTTC. Protein: CASSLDRGLSVYEQFF.